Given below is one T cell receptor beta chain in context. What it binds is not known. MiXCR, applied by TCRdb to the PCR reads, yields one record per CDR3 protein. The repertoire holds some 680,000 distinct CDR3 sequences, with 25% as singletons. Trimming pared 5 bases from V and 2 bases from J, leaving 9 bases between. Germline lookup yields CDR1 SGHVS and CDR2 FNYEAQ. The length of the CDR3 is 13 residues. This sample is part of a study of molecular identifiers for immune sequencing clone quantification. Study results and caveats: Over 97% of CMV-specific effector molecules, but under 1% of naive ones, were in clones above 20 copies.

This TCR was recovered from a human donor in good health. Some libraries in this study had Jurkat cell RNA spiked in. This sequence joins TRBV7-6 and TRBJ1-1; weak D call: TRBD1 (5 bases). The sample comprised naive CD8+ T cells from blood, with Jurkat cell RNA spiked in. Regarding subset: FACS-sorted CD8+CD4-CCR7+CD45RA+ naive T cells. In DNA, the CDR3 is TGTGCCAGCAGCGTACAGGTTAACACTGAAGCTTTCTTT. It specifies CASSVQVNTEAFF.